A single sample gave rise to the 9 T cell receptor beta chains below, sequenced in a study of CXCR3 chemokines and chemotherapy response in bladder cancer. TCRdb itself ran the PCR reads through MiXCR, one entry per CDR3 protein. The data contain a few hundred distinct CDR3 sequences, roughly 12% of them seen just once; the ten biggest clones take up roughly 36%. Sampling was performed from a patient whose treatment included neoadjuvant chemotherapy. The receptors derive from a human donor with bladder cancer that did not respond to neoadjuvant chemotherapy.

This clonotype is large in the sample. The CDR3, as DNA: TGTGCCACCAGGTCGGCAGGGGAGGGTTACAATGAGCAGTTCTTC. Translated: CATRSAGEGYNEQFF. The chain links TRBV24-1 to TRBJ2-1; D may be TRBD2 (7 bases). The CDR3 sequence is 15 residues long. The V and J ends lost 7 bases and 4 bases respectively, with 16 bases between them. In germline, CDR1 is KGHDR, CDR2 SFDVKD.

This clonotype is large (0.1 to 1%) within its sample. The chain couples TRBV10-3 to TRBJ1-3; D perhaps matches TRBD1 (6 bases). V was shortened by 6 bases and J by 0 bases, with 12 bases between the two germline ends. CDR1 is ENHRY, CDR2 SYGVKD, per germline. There are 15 residues in the CDR3. The CDR3 reads CAIRGGQISGNTIYF. The CDR3 DNA reads TGTGCCATCAGGGGAGGACAGATCTCTGGAAACACCATATATTTT.

This clonotype is termed large. This chain connects TRBV29-1 to TRBJ2-1; TRBD2 matches at 10 bases. Looked up from germline, CDR1 is SQVTM and CDR2 is ANQGSEA. V lost 4 bases and J lost 6; bases outside the gene matches: 18. The CDR3 is 18 residues long. DNA for the CDR3: TGCAGCGTTGGGCCCTCGGGGGGATTGAGACTAGCGGGCAATGAGCAGTTCTTC. Encoded protein: CSVGPSGGLRLAGNEQFF.

This clonotype qualifies as medium-sized. This chain joins TRBV20-1 and TRBJ2-7; D possibly matches TRBD1 or TRBD2 (5 bases each). The CDR3 is 16 residues long. Germline assignment: CDR1 DFQATT and CDR2 SNEGSKA (reference sequence). The germline V and J ends were trimmed by 3 bases and 3 bases, with 21 bases remaining between them. The CDR3 region is CSARGEIAGVGYEQYF. CDR3 nucleotide sequence: TGCAGTGCTAGGGGGGAAATAGCCGGAGTTGGCTACGAGCAGTACTTC.

This clonotype rates as medium-sized. J is TRBJ1-2 and V is TRBV11-1, with TRBD1 matching 8 bases. V gave up 1 base and J gave up 0 bases; unmatched junction bases: 7. The CDR3 covers 17 residues. In germline, CDR1 is SGHAT, CDR2 FQDESV (reference sequence). The CDR3: CASSLGAGTGANYGYTF. Written as DNA, the CDR3 is TGTGCCAGCAGCTTAGGAGCCGGGACAGGAGCTAACTATGGCTACACCTTC.

The chain is built from TRBV13 and TRBJ2-1; 9 bases are a match to TRBD1. There are 15 residues in the CDR3. Germline V gene data show CDR1 as PRHDT and CDR2 as FYEKMQ (reference sequence). V trimming: 5 bases; J trimming: 9 bases; junction bases outside the gene matches: 11. The CDR3 reads CASSTPGQGISEQFF. For the CDR3, the DNA is TGTGCCAGCAGCACACCGGGACAGGGCATTAGTGAGCAGTTCTTC. Based on the CDR3 plus reference TRBV13 and TRBJ2-1, the full variable domain is AAGVIQSPRHLIKEKRETATLKCYPIPRHDTVYWYQQGPGQDPQFLISFYEKMQSDKGSIPDRFSAQQFSDYHSELNMSSLELGDSALYFCASSTPGQGISEQFFGPGTRLTVL.

Comments on this clonotype: This likely reflects a read error, since a far larger clone is one base away. In this CDR3 the conserved last residue, phenylalanine or tryptophan, is missing, so a read error is likely. The chain links TRBV6-1 to TRBJ2-1, with D possibly matching TRBD2 (5 bases). V was trimmed by 5 bases and J by 5 bases, leaving 22 bases between them. The CDR3 has 17 amino acids. CDR1 is MNHNS and CDR2 is SASEGT in the germline V gene. The CDR3 region is CASSFGGAPLGNNEQFI. The CDR3 nucleotides are TGTGCCAGCAGTTTCGGAGGAGCCCCTCTAGGGAACAATGAGCAGTTCATC.

Judged by abundance, this clonotype is medium-sized (0.01 to 0.1%). The chain combines TRBV15 with TRBJ1-1; D unclear. This CDR3 is built from 13 residues. The germline CDR1 and CDR2 sequences are LNHNV and YYDKDF (reference sequence). The V end lost 0 bases, the J end lost 5 bases, and 7 bases lay between the germline ends. The CDR3 protein is CATSRDWGTEAFF. The DNA of the CDR3 is TGTGCCACCAGCAGAGATTGGGGAACTGAAGCTTTCTTT.

This clonotype is labeled large (0.1 to 1%). This chain joins TRBV6-5 and TRBJ2-5; D gene unclear. Between the trimmed V and J ends, which lost 0 bases and 5 bases, there was a span of 13 bases. CDR3 size: 15 residues. Germline values: CDR1 MNHEY, CDR2 SVGAGI. The DNA for the CDR3 is TGTGCCAGCAGTTACTCGACCCTAGGTTGGGAGACCCAGTACTTC. Translated: CASSYSTLGWETQYF.